Listed below are T cell receptor beta chains from one sample, sequenced in a study of T cell changes during pregnancy in multiple sclerosis. Clones were read by immunoSEQ multiplex PCR, and TCRdb kept only the in-frame ones, dropping some. The sample has about 68,000 clones, roughly 89% seen once; the top ten hold 3.7%. Sequencing used peripheral blood, obtained after pregnancy. The receptors derive from a female donor in good health, enrolled as a control in a pregnancy study. Both conserved end residues are part of each CDR3. The D gene is left open where the match is weak. Size values are once, few and many counts, or a class for expanded clones, and some rows have none.

>TRBJ2-5|.|.|TRBV5-1
CASSSAGQETQYF
TGCGCCAGCAGCTCGGCAGGGCAAGAGACCCAGTACTTC
>TRBJ1-6|.|.|TRBV15
CATSRDTGSNSPLHF
TGTGCCACCAGCAGAGATACGGGGTCTAATTCACCCCTCCACTTT
>TRBJ2-3|.|TRBD2|TRBV13
CASSARLAADTDTQYF
TGTGCCAGCAGCGCCCGACTAGCGGCCGACACAGATACGCAGTATTTT
>TRBJ2-5|once|TRBD2|TRBV4-2
CASSQGAGVGETQYF
TGTGCCAGCAGCCAGGGAGCGGGAGTAGGAGAGACCCAGTACTTC
>TRBJ2-7|.|TRBD1|TRBV15
CATSRDRDRVYEQYF
TGTGCCACCAGCAGGGACCGGGACAGAGTCTACGAGCAGTACTTC
>TRBJ1-6|.|.|TRBV5-8
CASSLAGGGVYVSPLHF
TGTGCCAGCAGCTTGGCCGGGGGGGGCGTATATGTCTCACCCCTCCACTTT
>TRBJ1-2|.|.|TRBV6-1
CASSVREGYGYTF
TGTGCCAGCAGTGTTCGGGAGGGCTATGGCTACACCTTC
>TRBJ1-2|.|.|TRBV5-4
CASSLLRQARYGYTF
TGTGCCAGCAGCCTCCTCCGACAGGCCCGCTATGGCTACACCTTC
>TRBJ1-1|.|TRBD1|TRBV13
CASSIIVSQGANTEAFF
TGTGCCAGCAGCATAATAGTTTCACAGGGGGCGAACACTGAAGCTTTCTTT
>TRBJ2-2|.|.|TRBV10-3
CAIPAEGGNTGELFF
TGTGCCATCCCGGCCGAAGGGGGGAACACCGGGGAGCTGTTTTTT
>TRBJ2-1|.|TRBD2|TRBV18
CASSPRIGGGDSRLVNEQFF
TGTGCCAGCTCACCAAGAATTGGGGGGGGAGACTCCCGCCTAGTTAATGAGCAGTTCTTC
>TRBJ2-2|.|TRBD1|TRBV5-5
CASSLPEGQGFTGELFF
TGTGCCAGCAGCTTACCCGAGGGACAGGGGTTTACCGGGGAGCTGTTTTTT
>TRBJ2-2|once|TRBD2|TRBV6-1
CASSEGGRSGELFF
TGTGCCAGCAGTGAAGGCGGGAGATCCGGGGAGCTGTTTTTT
>TRBJ2-6|.|TRBD1|TRBV28
CATSTGAHSGANVLTF
TGTGCCACCTCGACAGGGGCCCACTCTGGGGCCAACGTCCTGACTTTC
>TRBJ2-7|.|.|TRBV28
CASSLRRDSWEQYF
TGTGCCAGCAGCCTAAGGCGGGACAGTTGGGAGCAGTACTTC
>TRBJ2-7|.|TRBD2|TRBV7-6
CASSPPGGTTYEQYF
TGTGCCAGCAGCCCACCCGGGGGGACTACCTACGAGCAGTACTTC
>TRBJ1-1|.|.|TRBV11-2
CASSLEVNTEAFF
TGTGCCAGCAGCTTGGAGGTAAACACTGAAGCTTTCTTT
>TRBJ1-1|.|.|TRBV28
CASSLSNTPNTEAFF
TGTGCCAGCAGTTTATCGAACACCCCGAACACTGAAGCTTTCTTT
>TRBJ2-1|.|TRBD1|TRBV4-2
CASSQPGQGYNEQFF
TGTGCCAGCAGCCAGCCGGGACAGGGCTACAATGAGCAGTTCTTC
>TRBJ2-7|.|.|TRBV27
CASSLFLASYEQYF
TGTGCCAGCAGTTTGTTCCTAGCGTCCTACGAGCAGTACTTC
>TRBJ2-2|.|.|TRBV7-2
CASSPGTGELFF
TGTGCCAGCAGCCCGGGCACCGGGGAGCTGTTTTTT
>TRBJ2-7|.|.|TRBV19
CASSAGPLEQYF
TGTGCCAGCTCGGCGGGGCCTCTCGAGCAGTACTTC
>TRBJ2-1|once|.|TRBV5-5
CASSLGGYSYNEQFF
TGTGCCAGCAGCTTGGGCGGGTACTCCTACAATGAGCAGTTCTTC
>TRBJ1-5|.|.|TRBV2
CASSEARREGNQPQHF
TGTGCCAGCAGTGAAGCTAGAAGGGAGGGCAATCAGCCCCAGCATTTT
>TRBJ2-1|.|TRBD2|TRBV4-3
CASSQERTSGYNEQFF
TGCGCCAGCAGCCAGGAGCGGACTAGCGGTTACAATGAGCAGTTCTTC
>TRBJ1-5|once|TRBD1|TRBV5-1
CASSPGQEGRVDQPQHF
TGCGCCAGCAGCCCAGGACAGGAGGGGAGAGTAGATCAGCCCCAGCATTTT
>TRBJ2-1|.|.|TRBV28
CASSLLQTDEQFF
TGTGCCAGCAGTTTGCTCCAAACGGATGAGCAGTTCTTC
>TRBJ2-7|.|.|TRBV29-1
CSVEVRGAVNYEQYF
TGCAGCGTTGAAGTGCGCGGGGCTGTAAATTACGAGCAGTACTTC
>TRBJ1-5|.|TRBD1|TRBV19
CASSISAGGSQPQHF
TGTGCCAGTAGTATATCGGCAGGGGGTAGTCAGCCCCAGCATTTT
>TRBJ2-7|.|TRBD2|TRBV5-4
CATFASGVSYEQYF
TGTGCCACCTTCGCTAGCGGTGTTTCCTACGAGCAGTACTTC
>TRBJ1-3|.|TRBD1|TRBV5-1
CASSQGGLLRNTIYF
TGCGCCAGCAGCCAGGGGGGCCTACTGAGGAACACCATATATTTT
>TRBJ2-7|.|TRBD2|TRBV7-2
CASSLKRSQGLAPYEQYF
TGTGCCAGCAGCTTAAAAAGGTCCCAGGGACTAGCGCCCTACGAGCAGTACTTC
>TRBJ2-7|once|.|TRBV10-3
CAISESGPPRVYEQYF
TGTGCCATCAGTGAGTCCGGGCCCCCGAGGGTTTACGAGCAGTACTTC